This T cell receptor (beta chain) derives from a study of T cells in Graves' hyperthyroidism and ophthalmopathy. This CDR3 region has 15 residues. Germline CDR1 is SGHRS and CDR2 is YFSETQ. The ends were cut back, 0 bases at V and 6 bases at J, with 12 bases in the middle. The CDR3 regions of TCR beta were amplified from RNA transcripts. During a first-round RT-PCR of the TCR CDR3, the HTBI primer set was used. MiXCR, run by TCRdb on the multiplex PCR reads, gives a single entry per CDR3 protein. Of about 720,000 distinct CDR3 sequences listed, about 16% were seen once; the top ten hold around 7.7%. This clonotype was counted between two and nine times. It was considered stable Graves' hyperthyroidism when ophthalmopathy did not progress within 18 months.

The sequencing input was blood. This TCR derives from a young man with Graves' hyperthyroidism. The chain recombines TRBV5-1 with TRBJ2-2; D is possibly TRBD2 (5 bases). The CDR3 DNA reads TGCGCCAGCAGCTTGGCGGCGGGTCCGGCCGGGGAGCTGTTTTTT. Translation: CASSLAAGPAGELFF. Full variable domain (outside the CDR3, taken from reference TRBV5-1 and TRBJ2-2): KAGVTQTPRYLIKTRGQQVTLSCSPISGHRSVSWYQQTPGQGLQFLFEYFSETQRNKGNFPGRFSGRQFSNSRSEMNVSTLELGDSALYLCASSLAAGPAGELFFGEGSRLTVL.